This T cell receptor beta chain was documented in a study of T cells in Graves' hyperthyroidism and ophthalmopathy. Study-wide context: Before treatment of any kind, peripheral blood was taken at initial diagnosis. Overall study findings and caveats: Onset of ophthalmopathy came a median approximately 6.8 months after the model predicted it.

TCR beta CDR3 sequences were amplified from RNA transcripts. First-round RT-PCR with HTBI primers amplified the TCR CDR3 region. One entry per CDR3 protein, called by TCRdb with MiXCR from the multiplex PCR reads. This sample carries 600,000 to 850,000 distinct CDR3 sequences, approximately 18% of them seen once, and the ten largest clones take 15% to 20%. For the diagnoses, clinical symptoms, serum thyroxine and TRAb, thyroid ultrasound and orbital computed tomography were used. At first hyperthyroidism diagnosis, before any ophthalmopathy symptoms, the blood sample was collected. The CDR3 is made up of 15 amino acids. Germline loops: CDR1 MNHNS, CDR2 SASEGT. With 6 bases removed from V and 11 bases from J, the gap between germline ends came to 25 bases. This clonotype was counted only a few times. Its antigen is not identified.

This rearrangement joins TRBV6-1 to TRBJ1-1; a possible D gene is TRBD1 (5 bases). Sequenced input: blood. The source is a woman between 45 and 60 years old with Graves' hyperthyroidism that later progressed to Graves' ophthalmopathy. CDR3 residues: CASSGGGQDWGKAFF. CDR3 nucleotides: TGTGCCAGCAGCGGGGGAGGGCAGGACTGGGGGAAGGCTTTCTTT.